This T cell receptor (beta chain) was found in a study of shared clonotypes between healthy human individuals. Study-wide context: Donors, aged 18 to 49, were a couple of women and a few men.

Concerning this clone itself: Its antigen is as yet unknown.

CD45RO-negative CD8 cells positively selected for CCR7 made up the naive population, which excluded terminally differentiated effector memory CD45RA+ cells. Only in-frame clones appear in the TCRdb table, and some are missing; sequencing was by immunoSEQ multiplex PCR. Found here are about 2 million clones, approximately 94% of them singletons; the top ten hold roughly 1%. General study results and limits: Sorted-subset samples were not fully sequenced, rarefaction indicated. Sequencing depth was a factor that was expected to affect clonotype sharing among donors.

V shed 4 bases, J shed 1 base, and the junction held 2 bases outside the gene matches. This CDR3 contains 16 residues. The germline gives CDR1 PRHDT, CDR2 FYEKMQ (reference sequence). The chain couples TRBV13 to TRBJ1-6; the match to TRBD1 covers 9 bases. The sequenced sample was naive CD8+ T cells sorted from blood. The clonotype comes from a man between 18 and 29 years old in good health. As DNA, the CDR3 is TGTGCCAGCAGCTCACAGGGGGCGTCCTATAATTCACCCCTCCACTTT. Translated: CASSSQGASYNSPLHF.